What follows are 4 T cell receptor beta chains derived from one specimen sequenced in a study of human T cells and chemical hapten exposure. MiXCR was run by TCRdb on the RACE reads, yielding one entry per CDR3 protein. This sample yields more than 85,000 distinct CDR3 sequences, of which less than 40% are seen a single time; around 2.8% belongs to the top ten. The time point denotes: patch test 3, about 24 weeks after DPC sensitization. Treatment reported: therapeutic diphenylcyclopropenone sensitization with weekly scalp DPC. This specimen was whole blood, taken in connection with sensitization to the hapten diphenylcyclopropenone (DPC). The receptors stem from a man between 35 and 55 years old with alopecia areata. Some clones in this sample may be carry-over from other donors' samples.

J is TRBJ2-7 and V is TRBV20-1; 11 bases are shared with TRBD2. Trimming at V came to 3 bases and at J to 12 bases, leaving 13 bases not matched to a gene. Looked up from germline, CDR1 is DFQATT and CDR2 is SNEGSKA (reference sequence). The CDR3 is made up of 14 amino acids. The CDR3 DNA follows: TGCAGTGCTAGTGATCTAGCGGGAGGCTTCCAGGGGTACTTC. It codes for CSASDLAGGFQGYF.

This chain links TRBV6-2 or TRBV6-3 with TRBJ2-7, with D unresolved. This CDR3 is 13 amino acids long. CDR1 and CDR2 from the germline V gene are MNHEY and SVGEGT. V lost 2 bases and J 3 bases, leaving 8 bases between the germline ends. The CDR3 sequence: CASSYEPLYEQYV. The CDR3 nucleotides read TGTGCCAGCAGTTACGAACCGCTCTACGAGCAGTACGTC.

This chain links TRBV6-2 or TRBV6-3 with TRBJ2-1; 7 bases align to TRBD2. Germline CDR1 MNHEY, CDR2 SVGEGT. V was pared by 8 bases and J by 4 bases, with 14 bases of the junction left unmatched. CDR3 length: 16 residues. This CDR3 reads CASSSFGGSGYNEQFF. The CDR3, as DNA: TGTGCCAGCTCTTCCTTCGGGGGTAGCGGGTACAATGAGCAGTTCTTC.

The chain has TRBV4-1 and TRBJ2-1; no firm D call. Germline-derived CDR1 and CDR2 are MGHRA and YSYEKL. The CDR3 covers 15 residues. Between the trimmed V and J ends, which lost 0 bases and 9 bases, there was a span of 15 bases. The CDR3 region is CASSQDTVFLGEQFF. CDR3 DNA: TGCGCCAGCAGCCAAGATACAGTTTTCCTCGGTGAGCAGTTCTTC.